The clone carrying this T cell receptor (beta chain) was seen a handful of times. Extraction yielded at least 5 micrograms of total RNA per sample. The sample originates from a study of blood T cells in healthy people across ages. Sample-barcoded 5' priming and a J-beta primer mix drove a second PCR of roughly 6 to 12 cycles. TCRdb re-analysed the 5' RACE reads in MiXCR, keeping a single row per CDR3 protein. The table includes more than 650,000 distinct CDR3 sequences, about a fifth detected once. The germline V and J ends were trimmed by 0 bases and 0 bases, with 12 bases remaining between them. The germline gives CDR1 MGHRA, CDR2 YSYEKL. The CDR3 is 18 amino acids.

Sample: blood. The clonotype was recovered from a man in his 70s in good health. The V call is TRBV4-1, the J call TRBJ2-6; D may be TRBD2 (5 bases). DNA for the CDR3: TGCGCCAGCAGCCAAGAAGGGAGACTTCACTCTGGGGCCAACGTCCTGACTTTC. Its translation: CASSQEGRLHSGANVLTF.